A selection of T cell receptor beta chains follows, all from one sample in a study of cytomegalovirus exposure and HLA in healthy donors. Using immunoSEQ multiplex PCR, the repertoire was profiled, and TCRdb retains in-frame clones only, with some absent. The table shows 100,000 to 150,000 clones, with about three quarters occurring only once. The sample taken for sequencing was PBMCs. These receptors all stem from a man aged 25 to 40 in good health and CMV-seronegative. Each CDR3 is given with its conserved first and last residue. Fields, in order: CDR3 protein, V gene.

cdr3_aa: CAWSFLGASGELFF
v_call: TRBV30

cdr3_aa: CSVELANRGITGELFF
v_call: TRBV29-1

cdr3_aa: CASSLWTGGYGYTF
v_call: TRBV7-2

cdr3_aa: CASSPPGTVYGYTF
v_call: TRBV11-2

cdr3_aa: CASSEGRLVIRETQYF
v_call: TRBV5-1

cdr3_aa: CASSLMATEAFF
v_call: TRBV28

cdr3_aa: CASSGGTF
v_call: TRBV6-1

cdr3_aa: CASNPTGTNYGYTF
v_call: TRBV9

cdr3_aa: CASRGRGQEKLFF
v_call: TRBV2

cdr3_aa: CASSRATEMNTEAFF
v_call: TRBV5-1

cdr3_aa: CASSFVRGSQNTEAFF
v_call: TRBV28

cdr3_aa: CASSPLVQNTEAFF
v_call: TRBV5-1

cdr3_aa: CASSMAAAFGTDTQYF
v_call: TRBV19